This TCR beta chain is drawn from a study of patients and donors after allogeneic stem cell transplantation. TCRdb reanalysed the RT-PCR reads using MiXCR and keeps one entry per CDR3 protein. This table has more than 850,000 distinct CDR3 sequences, approximately 18% appearing once. Sequenced sample: blood, either unsorted or a sorted T cell fraction (not recorded which). The clonotype was recovered from a human donor who was either an allogeneic HSCT recipient or a stem cell or donor lymphocyte infusion donor (not recorded which). It is not recorded whose cells these are; they may come from a transplant donor.

The CDR3 loop is CASSVSAPGGTQYF. The CDR3 nucleotides are TGTGCCAGCAGTGTCTCGGCCCCCGGCGGTACGCAGTATTTT. The V and J genes are TRBV2 and TRBJ2-3; unclear D gene. There are 14 residues in the CDR3. In germline, CDR1 is SNHLY, CDR2 FYNNEI. Trimming shortened V by 4 bases and J by 8 bases, and 16 bases separated the two germline ends.